This T cell receptor (beta chain) stems from a study of cytomegalovirus exposure and HLA in healthy donors. There are 12 residues in the CDR3. Looked up from germline, CDR1 is SEHNR and CDR2 is FQNEAQ (reference sequence). With 8 bases removed from V and 2 bases from J, the gap between germline ends came to 10 bases. PCR primers comprised 60 Vbeta and 13 Jbeta primers. Some clones are missing from TCRdb's copy, which holds only in-frame ones; the method was immunoSEQ multiplex PCR. The repertoire includes 150,000 to 200,000 clones, approximately 80% of them detected once, and roughly 0.99% sits in the top ten.

This TCR came from a woman aged 40 to 49 in good health and CMV-seronegative. This chain links TRBV7-9 with TRBJ2-7, with a tentative D call TRBD1 (6 bases). Sequencing was performed on PBMCs. This CDR3 reads CASAGAAYEQYF. DNA for the CDR3: TGTGCCAGCGCAGGGGCCGCCTACGAGCAGTACTTC.